A selection of T cell receptor beta chains follows, all from one sample in a study of neurological immune-mediated disorders. TCRdb called the 5' RACE reads again in MiXCR, with one record for every CDR3 protein. The sample holds 70,000 or so distinct CDR3 sequences, 3% to 4% seen once. Sample: PBMCs. The receptor source for this set is a woman aged 50 to 60 with multiple sclerosis. The CDR3 runs from the conserved cysteine through the conserved F or W. A D gene is named only where the DNA matches it firmly. Rows give clone size only sometimes, using once, few, many, or a class for an expanded clone.

clone size,D gene,V gene,J gene,CDR3 length,CDR3 protein,CDR3 DNA
many,NA,TRBV29-1,TRBJ2-5,11,CSVDASTGLGF,TGCAGCGTTGACGCGAGCACAGGGTTGGGGTTC
many,NA,TRBV20-1,TRBJ2-1,13,CSARENAHNEQFF,TGCAGTGCTAGAGAGAACGCCCATAATGAGCAGTTCTTC
many,NA,TRBV10-2,TRBJ1-4,15,CASSDQPAYGGKLFF,TGCGCCAGCAGTGATCAACCAGCCTACGGGGGAAAACTGTTTTTT
many,TRBD1,TRBV2,TRBJ1-6,15,CASRIQGAGNSPLHF,TGTGCCAGTAGGATTCAGGGGGCCGGTAATTCACCCCTCCACTTT
NA,NA,TRBV12-3/TRBV12-4,TRBJ1-5,13,CASNGTRNQPRHF,TGTGCCAGTAACGGGACCCGCAATCAGCCCCGGCATTTT
many,NA,TRBV3-1,TRBJ1-5,14,CASSHSQTYQPQHF,TGTGCCAGCAGCCACTCCCAGACTTATCAGCCCCAGCATTTT
many,NA,TRBV5-1,TRBJ2-1,16,CASSFTSGRSYNEQFF,TGCGCCAGCAGCTTTACCTCTGGACGCTCCTACAATGAGCAGTTCTTC
NA,NA,TRBV19,TRBJ1-1,13,CASSILPYTEAFF,TGTGCCAGTAGTATCCTCCCGTACACTGAAGCTTTCTTT
many,NA,TRBV24-1,TRBJ2-2,16,CATSDPRAGNTGELFF,TGTGCCACCAGTGATCCGCGGGCAGGGAACACCGGGGAGCTGTTTTTT
many,TRBD1,TRBV5-1,TRBJ2-5,15,CASSLEDRVGETQYF,TGCGCCAGCAGCTTGGAGGACAGGGTAGGAGAGACCCAGTACTTC
many,TRBD2,TRBV20-1,TRBJ2-1,17,CSVSGPVSGGLGNEQFF,TGCAGTGTGTCCGGGCCGGTTAGCGGGGGCCTAGGGAATGAGCAGTTCTTC
many,NA,TRBV5-1,TRBJ1-2,15,CASSLEAVANYGYTF,TGCGCCAGCAGCTTGGAAGCAGTAGCTAACTATGGCTACACCTTC
many,NA,TRBV7-9,TRBJ2-5,14,CASSFRRVQETQYF,TGTGCCAGCAGCTTTAGGAGGGTCCAAGAGACCCAGTACTTC
many,NA,TRBV6-6,TRBJ1-6,15,CASSPGTQDHSPLHF,TGTGCCAGCAGCCCAGGGACACAGGATCATTCACCCCTCCACTTT
many,NA,TRBV7-2,TRBJ2-7,15,CASSLGVSTYYEQYF,TGTGCCAGCAGCTTAGGTGTTTCCACTTACTACGAGCAGTACTTC
many,NA,TRBV5-1,TRBJ1-6,14,CASNPGLSNSPLHF,TGCGCCAGCAATCCAGGGCTTTCTAATTCACCCCTCCACTTT
many,NA,TRBV7-2,TRBJ1-5,15,CASSLDRYSNQPQHF,TGTGCCAGCAGCTTAGACAGGTATAGCAATCAGCCCCAGCATTTT
NA,TRBD1,TRBV11-2,TRBJ2-7,15,CASSTSGTGFGEQYF,TGTGCCAGCAGCACATCCGGGACAGGGTTCGGCGAGCAGTACTTC
NA,NA,TRBV4-3,TRBJ1-1,17,CASSQAGDGLSNTEAFF,TGCGCCAGCAGCCAAGCAGGGGACGGATTATCGAACACTGAAGCTTTCTTT
many,NA,TRBV6-2/TRBV6-3,TRBJ1-3,13,CASSGHSGNTIYF,TGTGCCAGCAGTGGACACTCTGGAAACACCATATATTTT
many,NA,TRBV28,TRBJ1-6,15,CASRQPDSYNSPLHF,TGTGCCAGCCGACAACCAGACTCCTATAATTCACCCCTCCACTTT
many,NA,TRBV5-1,TRBJ2-4,17,CASSSQAPERKGNIQYF,TGCGCCAGCAGCTCTCAAGCTCCGGAGAGGAAGGGAAACATTCAGTACTTC
many,TRBD2,TRBV3-1,TRBJ2-1,13,CASSPRLAGGQFF,TGTGCCAGCAGCCCTAGACTAGCGGGGGGCCAGTTCTTC
many,TRBD2,TRBV20-1,TRBJ2-7,15,CSAGGLAGGLGEQYF,TGCAGTGCTGGGGGACTAGCGGGAGGTCTGGGCGAGCAGTACTTC
many,TRBD2,TRBV14,TRBJ2-1,17,CASSQLPGLDSYNEQFF,TGTGCCAGCAGCCAGCTACCGGGACTAGACTCCTACAATGAGCAGTTCTTC
many,NA,TRBV20-1,TRBJ2-7,14,CSATTASVTYEQYF,TGCAGTGCTACGACGGCTAGTGTTACCTACGAGCAGTACTTC
many,NA,TRBV7-9,TRBJ2-5,16,CASSLAISSWEETQYF,TGTGCCAGCAGCTTAGCGATATCTAGTTGGGAAGAGACCCAGTACTTC
many,NA,TRBV20-1,TRBJ1-1,16,CSAGLTALFMNTEAFF,TGCAGTGCTGGACTGACAGCCCTGTTCATGAACACTGAAGCTTTCTTT
many,NA,TRBV20-1,TRBJ1-1,13,CSARRGARTEAFF,TGCAGTGCACGACGGGGGGCAAGGACTGAAGCTTTCTTT
medium-sized,NA,TRBV4-2,TRBJ2-7,13,CASRRDGSGEQYF,TGTGCCAGCAGGAGGGACGGAAGTGGCGAGCAGTACTTC
many,NA,TRBV20-1,TRBJ2-1,15,CSAAARRGSYNEQFF,TGCAGTGCCGCAGCGCGGCGCGGCTCCTACAATGAGCAGTTCTTC
many,NA,TRBV14,TRBJ2-6,19,CATSDSFGPDRSGANVLTF,TGTGCCACCTCAGACTCTTTCGGGCCCGACCGCTCTGGGGCCAACGTCCTGACTTTC
many,NA,TRBV29-1,TRBJ1-2,10,CSVEEDGYTF,TGCAGCGTTGAAGAAGACGGCTACACCTTC
many,NA,TRBV7-2,TRBJ1-2,13,CASSSGTSGGYTF,TGTGCCAGCAGCTCCGGGACATCGGGTGGCTACACCTTC
NA,TRBD1,TRBV20-1,TRBJ1-3,13,CSASGTERNTIYF,TGCAGTGCTTCCGGGACAGAAAGAAACACCATATATTTT
many,NA,TRBV4-3,TRBJ1-2,17,CASSQEFGRIGPYGYTF,TGCGCCAGCAGCCAAGAATTCGGGCGGATAGGTCCCTATGGCTACACCTTC
many,NA,TRBV5-1,TRBJ1-2,15,CASSLRVQRDYGYTF,TGCGCCAGCAGCTTGAGGGTTCAAAGGGACTATGGCTACACCTTC
many,TRBD1,TRBV10-3,TRBJ2-5,17,CAISDPRQGAAQETQYF,TGTGCCATCAGTGATCCGCGACAGGGGGCCGCCCAAGAGACCCAGTACTTC
many,NA,TRBV5-1,TRBJ2-2,15,CASSFARGVTGELFF,TGCGCCAGCAGCTTCGCCCGGGGTGTCACCGGGGAGCTGTTTTTT
many,NA,TRBV6-2/TRBV6-3,TRBJ1-3,17,CASSYVGHQSSGNTIYF,TGTGCCAGCAGTTACGTCGGACACCAGAGCTCTGGAAACACCATATATTTT
many,NA,TRBV12-3/TRBV12-4,TRBJ2-1,13,CASSSLAGNEQFF,TGTGCCAGCAGTTCCCTAGCCGGCAATGAGCAGTTCTTC
NA,NA,TRBV6-5,TRBJ2-1,15,CASSRAGFSYNEQFF,TGTGCCAGCAGTCGAGCGGGCTTCTCCTACAATGAGCAGTTCTTC
many,NA,TRBV7-6,TRBJ2-2,14,CASTPARGGGELFF,TGTGCCAGCACCCCGGCCAGGGGTGGCGGGGAGCTGTTTTTT
few,TRBD2,TRBV19,TRBJ2-7,15,CASSLSSGDTYEQYF,TGTGCCAGTAGTTTGTCTAGCGGGGATACCTACGAGCAGTACTTC
many,TRBD2,TRBV6-1,TRBJ2-2,15,CASSAGTSDTGELFF,TGTGCCAGCAGTGCCGGGACTAGCGACACCGGGGAGCTGTTTTTT
many,TRBD2,TRBV6-2/TRBV6-3,TRBJ2-3,15,CASSRTSTGIDTQYF,TGTGCCAGCAGTCGGACTAGTACCGGAATAGATACGCAGTATTTT
many,NA,TRBV14,TRBJ2-2,15,CASSRLGHLTGELFF,TGTGCCAGCAGTAGGTTGGGACACCTCACCGGGGAGCTGTTTTTT
many,NA,TRBV7-6,TRBJ1-1,15,CASSPVTGADTEAFF,TGTGCCAGCAGCCCCGTAACGGGGGCGGACACTGAAGCTTTCTTT
many,NA,TRBV5-1,TRBJ2-2,15,CASSVWTPNTGELFF,TGCGCCAGCAGCGTCTGGACACCGAACACCGGGGAGCTGTTTTTT
many,TRBD2,TRBV5-1,TRBJ2-3,15,CASSSSGGLTDTQYF,TGCGCCAGCAGCTCGAGCGGGGGGTTAACAGATACGCAGTATTTT
many,TRBD2,TRBV5-1,TRBJ2-7,15,CASSTGTSGTYEQYF,TGCGCCAGCAGCACCGGGACTAGCGGTACCTACGAGCAGTACTTC
many,NA,TRBV6-6,TRBJ2-3,15,CASSSRRGLTDTQYF,TGTGCCAGCAGTTCTAGACGGGGCCTCACAGATACGCAGTATTTT
many,NA,TRBV4-3,TRBJ2-1,14,CASSQDRVMGEQFF,TGCGCCAGCAGCCAAGATAGAGTTATGGGTGAGCAGTTCTTC
many,TRBD1,TRBV10-3,TRBJ2-6,17,CAISDRDRETGANVLTF,TGTGCCATCAGTGACCGGGACAGGGAAACTGGGGCCAACGTCCTGACTTTC
many,TRBD1,TRBV7-6,TRBJ1-1,15,CASSLGGRGDTEAFF,TGTGCCAGCAGCTTAGGAGGCAGGGGGGACACTGAAGCTTTCTTT
many,TRBD2,TRBV3-1,TRBJ2-5,16,CAGLSYLAGIQETQYF,TGTGCCGGCCTCTCCTACTTAGCGGGGATCCAAGAGACCCAGTACTTC
many,NA,TRBV5-1,TRBJ2-3,14,CASSLVQGTDTQYF,TGCGCCAGCAGCTTGGTCCAGGGGACGGATACGCAGTATTTT
many,NA,TRBV7-8,TRBJ1-1,14,CASSLWAQNTEAFF,TGTGCCAGCAGCTTATGGGCCCAGAACACTGAAGCTTTCTTT
many,NA,TRBV5-1,TRBJ2-7,13,CASRPENYYEQYF,TGCGCCAGCAGACCAGAGAATTATTACGAGCAGTACTTC
many,NA,TRBV6-2/TRBV6-3,TRBJ2-7,14,CASSPTEKTYEQYF,TGTGCCAGCAGTCCTACAGAGAAGACCTACGAGCAGTACTTC